This T cell receptor (beta chain) was identified during a study of cytomegalovirus exposure and HLA in healthy donors. The PCR ran on 60 Vbeta and 13 Jbeta primers. This table comes from immunoSEQ multiplex PCR, and its TCRdb copy is limited to in-frame clones, with some not included. This sample yields 250,000 to 350,000 clones, of which roughly 85% are seen a single time; about 4% belongs to the top ten. Germline V gene data show CDR1 as SEHNR and CDR2 as FQNEAQ (reference sequence). This CDR3 is built from 14 residues. V was clipped by 7 bases and J by 3 bases, with 15 bases between them. Whole-study results and caveats: In a later analysis, at a false discovery rate of 0.05, under 20,000 TCR beta sequences were associated with HLA alleles.

This clone was counted between two and nine times. Its antigen remains unidentified. Sequenced material: PBMCs. The clonotype comes from a man in his forties or fifties in good health and CMV-seropositive. The rearrangement joins TRBV7-9 to TRBJ1-1; the D gene is possibly TRBD1 (6 bases). The CDR3 is CASNRQAKDTEAFF. CDR3 nucleotides: TGTGCCAGCAACCGACAGGCGAAGGACACTGAAGCTTTCTTT. Drawing the rest from reference TRBV7-9 and TRBJ1-1, the complete variable domain is DTGVSQNPRHKITKRGQNVTFRCDPISEHNRLYWYRQTLGQGPEFLTYFQNEAQLEKSRLLSDRFSAERPKGSFSTLEIQRTEQGDSAMYLCASNRQAKDTEAFFGQGTRLTVV.